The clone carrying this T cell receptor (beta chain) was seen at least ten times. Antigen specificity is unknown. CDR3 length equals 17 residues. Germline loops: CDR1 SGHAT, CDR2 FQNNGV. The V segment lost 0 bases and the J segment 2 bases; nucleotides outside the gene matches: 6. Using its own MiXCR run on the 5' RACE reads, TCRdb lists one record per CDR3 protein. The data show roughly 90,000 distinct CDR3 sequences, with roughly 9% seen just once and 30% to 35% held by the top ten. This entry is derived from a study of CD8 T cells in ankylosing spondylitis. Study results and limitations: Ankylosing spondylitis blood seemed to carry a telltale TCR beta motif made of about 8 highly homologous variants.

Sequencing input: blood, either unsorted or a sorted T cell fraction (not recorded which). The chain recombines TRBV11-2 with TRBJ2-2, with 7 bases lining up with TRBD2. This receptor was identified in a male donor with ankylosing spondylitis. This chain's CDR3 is CASSLDYGGINTGELFF. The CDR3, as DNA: TGTGCCAGCAGCTTAGATTACGGGGGGATTAACACCGGGGAGCTGTTTTTT.